The 16 T cell receptor beta chains given below trace back to one sample, sequenced in a study of naive and memory T cell subsets (dated by TCRdb to 2017 to 2019). Preparation of the library involved UMI-ligation and nested PCR. These reads were obtained on an Illumina MiSeq. To cover both TRBC1 and TRBC2, the beta constant-region primer consisted of an equimolar mix of two oligonucleotides. TCRdb passed the public sequencing reads through fastp at Q25 and MiXCR, retaining productive beta sequences. Entries are consolidated by CDR3 protein sequence, retaining the most common genes and DNA. The sample includes 130,000 to 150,000 distinct CDR3 sequences, with about 15% observed a single time. The ten largest clones take up roughly 0.14% of the sample. The sample taken for sequencing was naive CD4+ T cells from blood. What this sample's cell subset or site label stands for: naive T cells, CD45RA high CD27+. The receptors come from a human donor in good health.

The chain carries TRBV6-2 or TRBV6-3 and TRBJ1-1, with D unresolved. This CDR3 spans 14 amino acids. Trimming pared 5 bases from V and 5 bases from J, leaving 15 bases between. Germline assignment: CDR1 MNHEY and CDR2 SVGEGT. CDR3 in DNA: TGTGCCAGCAGTCGAAAGACAACCCAAACTGAAGCTTTCTTT. Amino acid sequence: CASSRKTTQTEAFF.

The table lists this clonotype with a few counts. The chain has TRBV7-9 and TRBJ1-2; no definite D call. In germline, CDR1 is SEHNR, CDR2 FQNEAQ (reference sequence). The V end lost 1 base, the J end lost 2 bases, and 14 bases lay between the germline ends. The CDR3 covers 16 residues. CDR3 sequence (DNA): TGTGCCAGCAGCTTAGATTCGGGATTACTAAACTATGGCTACACCTTC. Protein sequence: CASSLDSGLLNYGYTF.

There are a few counts of this clonotype. The chain carries TRBV9 and TRBJ2-3; D gene uncertain. Trimming took off 3 bases at V and 3 bases at J, with 14 bases between the two ends. Germline-derived CDR1 and CDR2 are SGDLS and YYNGEE. CDR3 size: 15 residues. Here the CDR3 reads CASSAAYGPTDTQYF. DNA for the CDR3: TGTGCCAGCAGCGCCGCGTACGGGCCGACAGATACGCAGTATTTT.

The genes are TRBV6-5 and TRBJ1-2; D is possibly TRBD1 (5 bases). V lost 6 bases, J lost 3 bases, and 17 bases lay in between. Per the germline V gene, CDR1 is MNHEY and CDR2 is SVGAGI. The CDR3 is 15 residues long. The CDR3 coding sequence is TGTGCCAGCAGACCCGGGTTGGGGGATCACTATGGCTACACCTTC. Protein product: CASRPGLGDHYGYTF.

This clonotype has more than one count but fewer than ten. The V gene is TRBV3-1, the J gene TRBJ2-2; D uncertain. V lost 0 bases to trimming and J lost 5 bases, with 10 bases between them. Germline CDR1 and CDR2: LGHDT and YNNKEL (reference sequence). CDR3 size: 15 residues. For the CDR3, the DNA is TGTGCCAGCAGCCAAGATTGGGTTGGTACCGGGGAGCTGTTTTTT. Translating gives CASSQDWVGTGELFF.

The rearrangement links TRBV19 to TRBJ2-1; 14 bases fit TRBD2. The CDR3 length is 16 residues. V dropped 7 bases and J dropped 9; count of bases not matched to a gene: 11. Germline assignment: CDR1 LNHDA and CDR2 SQIVND (reference sequence). CDR3 coding DNA: TGTGCCAGTAAGGGGACTAGCGGGAGAATCCCCCCTGAGCAGTTCTTC. Protein product: CASKGTSGRIPPEQFF.

The table lists this clonotype with a count of one. The rearrangement links TRBV12-3 or TRBV12-4 to TRBJ1-5; a possible D gene is TRBD1 (5 bases). The CDR3 is 14 residues long. Trimming stripped 5 bases from V and 1 base from J, with 9 bases between. This chain's CDR3 is CASSPEGSNQPQHF. The CDR3 nucleotides are TGTGCCAGCAGTCCCGAGGGGAGCAATCAGCCCCAGCATTTT.

This chain uses TRBV2 with TRBJ2-6, with 9 bases fitting TRBD1. J lost 2 bases, V lost 5 bases, and 4 bases had no gene match. There are 16 residues in the CDR3. Germline loops: CDR1 SNHLY, CDR2 FYNNEI. CDR3 DNA: TGTGCCAGCAGTAGACAGGGGGTAGCTGGGGCCAACGTCCTGACTTTC. The encoded protein is CASSRQGVAGANVLTF. The full variable domain, in which reference TRBV2 and TRBJ2-6 provide the parts outside the CDR3, is EPEVTQTPSHQVTQMGQEVILRCVPISNHLYFYWYRQILGQKVEFLVSFYNNEISEKSEIFDDQFSVERPDGSNFTLKIRSTKLEDSAMYFCASSRQGVAGANVLTFGAGSRLTVL.

There are a few counts of this clonotype. The CDR3 here is CASKRQGASGTDTQYF. Written as DNA, the CDR3 is TGCGCCAGCAAAAGACAGGGGGCTAGCGGCACAGATACGCAGTATTTT. The chain uses TRBV5-1 and TRBJ2-3; 10 bases align to TRBD1. CDR3 length: 16 amino acids. CDR1 is SGHRS, CDR2 YFSETQ, per germline. J gave up 1 base and V 6 bases, and 8 bases lay outside the gene matches.

The rearrangement joins TRBV29-1 to TRBJ2-6, with D hard to call. The CDR3 covers 13 residues. V lost 4 bases and J 2 bases, leaving 6 bases between the germline ends. Germline V CDR1 and CDR2: SQVTM, ANQGSEA. In DNA, the CDR3 is TGCAGCGTTGGTAGGACTGGGGCCAACGTCCTGACTTTC. It encodes CSVGRTGANVLTF.

A few counts support this clonotype. This chain joins TRBV5-1 and TRBJ2-1; D tentatively fits TRBD1 or TRBD2 (6 bases each). There are 18 residues in the CDR3. V shed 1 base and J shed 6 bases, with 23 bases lying between them. Looked up from germline, CDR1 is SGHRS and CDR2 is YFSETQ. Here the CDR3 reads CASSLLSRGHSLGNEQFF. The DNA of the CDR3 is TGCGCCAGCAGCTTGTTATCCCGGGGGCATAGTCTCGGCAATGAGCAGTTCTTC.

This clonotype appeared many times. The chain carries TRBV12-3 or TRBV12-4 and TRBJ2-1; 11 bases align to TRBD1. Trimming removed 1 base from V and 6 bases from J; junction bases left unmatched: 8. This CDR3 has 17 amino acids. CDR3 nucleotide sequence: TGTGCCAGCAGTTTAGGCCCTCCGGGACAGGGGGGCAATGAGCAGTTCTTC. Protein sequence: CASSLGPPGQGGNEQFF.

V and J are TRBV6-1 and TRBJ2-7; the D is unclear. Germline loops: CDR1 MNHNS, CDR2 SASEGT. Trimming left V 1 base short and J 0 bases short, with 10 bases between. The CDR3 sequence is 15 residues long. CDR3 protein: CASSEVGRNSYEQYF. The CDR3 coding sequence is TGTGCCAGCAGTGAAGTTGGACGAAACTCCTACGAGCAGTACTTC.

This clonotype appeared a few times. The rearrangement uses TRBV18 and TRBJ1-5; D might be TRBD1 (5 bases). CDR1 and CDR2 from the germline V gene are KGHSH and LQKENI. This CDR3 has 16 amino acids. Trimming stripped 2 bases from V and 3 bases from J, with 14 bases between. The CDR3 loop reads CASSPDGTRINQPQHF. DNA for the CDR3: TGTGCCAGCTCACCAGACGGGACGAGGATCAATCAGCCCCAGCATTTT.

The V and J genes are TRBV11-2 and TRBJ2-7, with TRBD1 identical over 9 bases. Per germline, CDR1 SGHAT and CDR2 FQNNGV. The CDR3 runs 15 residues. J lost 5 bases, V lost 4 bases, and 9 bases had no gene match. The CDR3 reads CASSSVRDRVHEQYF. The CDR3 bases are TGTGCCAGCAGCTCCGTCCGGGACAGGGTTCACGAGCAGTACTTC.

This clonotype was observed a handful of times. V usage is TRBV3-1 and J usage is TRBJ2-1; possible D gene TRBD1, 5 bases. V lost 2 bases to trimming and J lost 7 bases, with 12 bases between them. Germline CDR1 and CDR2: LGHDT and YNNKEL (reference sequence). The CDR3 runs to 14 residues. CDR3 sequence (DNA): TGTGCCAGCAGCCAAAGCCAGGGTGGGAATGAGCAGTTCTTC. This gives the protein CASSQSQGGNEQFF.